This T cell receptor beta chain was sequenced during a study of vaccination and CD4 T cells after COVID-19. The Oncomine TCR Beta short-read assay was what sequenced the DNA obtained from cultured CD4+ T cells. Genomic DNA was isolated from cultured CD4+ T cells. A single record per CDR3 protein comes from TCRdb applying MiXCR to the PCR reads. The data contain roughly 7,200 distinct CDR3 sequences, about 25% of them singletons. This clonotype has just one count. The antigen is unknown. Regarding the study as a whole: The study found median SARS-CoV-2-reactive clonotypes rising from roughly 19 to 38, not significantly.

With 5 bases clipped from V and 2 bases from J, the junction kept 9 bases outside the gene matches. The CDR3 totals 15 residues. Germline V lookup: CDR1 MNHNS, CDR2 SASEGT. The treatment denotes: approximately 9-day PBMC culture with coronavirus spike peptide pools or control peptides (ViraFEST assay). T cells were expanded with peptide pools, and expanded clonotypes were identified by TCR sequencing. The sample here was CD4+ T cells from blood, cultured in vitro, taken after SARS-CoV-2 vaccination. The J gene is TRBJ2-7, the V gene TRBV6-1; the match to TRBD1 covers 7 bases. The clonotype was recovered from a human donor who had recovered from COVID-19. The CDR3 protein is CASSSTGFRAYEQYF. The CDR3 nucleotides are TGTGCCAGCAGTTCGACAGGGTTCAGAGCCTACGAGCAGTACTTC.